These 32 T cell receptor beta chains came from one sample sequenced in a study of blood T cell repertoires in COVID-19 (dated by TCRdb to 2019 to 2021). Library prep was done by the immunoSEQ multiplex PCR assay. TCRdb limited this immuneACCESS table to in-frame rearrangements with V and J called. A share of clones is missing; checked studies link under half to unresolved V genes, and the rest is unexplained. In all, the sample holds 150,000 to 200,000 clones, and around 89% of those were seen once. The ten top clones hold approximately 24% of the sample. Sequenced input: peripheral blood. These receptors were collected from a man in his 60s with acute or convalescent COVID-19.

The rearrangement joins TRBV2 to TRBJ1-4, with TRBD1 identical over 7 bases. Germline CDR1 and CDR2: SNHLY and FYNNEI. J gave up 4 bases and V 6 bases, and 5 bases lay outside the gene matches. The CDR3 is 14 residues long. CDR3 amino acids: CASSDTGVNEKLFF. In nucleotides, the CDR3 is TGTGCCAGCAGCGATACAGGGGTTAATGAAAAACTGTTTTTT.

This rearrangement joins TRBV18 to TRBJ1-1, with TRBD1 as a possible D gene (5 bases). The CDR3 totals 11 residues. Trimming left V 6 bases short and J 11 bases short, with 13 bases between. Germline CDR1 KGHSH, CDR2 LQKENI. As DNA, the CDR3 is TGTGCCAGCTCTGGGTCAGGGTCGGCTTTCTTT. Its translation is CASSGSGSAFF.

The rearrangement links TRBV5-5 to TRBJ1-2; 8 nucleotides agree with TRBD1. Germline V lookup: CDR1 SGHKS, CDR2 YYEKEE (reference sequence). Trimming cost V 1 base and J 7 bases; bases outside gene matches: 9. This CDR3 has 15 amino acids. The CDR3 protein is CASSLSTGGGRGYTF. CDR3 DNA: TGTGCCAGCAGCTTGTCCACAGGGGGAGGACGTGGCTACACCTTC. Full variable domain (remainder filled in from reference TRBV5-5 and TRBJ1-2): DAGVTQSPTHLIKTRGQQVTLRCSPISGHKSVSWYQQVLGQGPQFIFQYYEKEERGRGNFPDRFSARQFPNYSSELNVNALLLGDSALYLCASSLSTGGGRGYTFGSGTRLTVV.

The V call is TRBV14, the J call TRBJ2-7; TRBD2 matches 9 bases. CDR1 and CDR2 from the germline V gene are SGHDN and FVKESK. This CDR3 has 15 amino acids. V trimming: 1 base; J trimming: 3 bases; junction bases outside the gene matches: 4. CDR3 sequence: CASSQGLAGIYEQYF. The DNA of the CDR3 is TGTGCCAGCAGCCAAGGGCTAGCGGGGATCTACGAGCAGTACTTC.

This CDR3 is CASSVAVRTQNTGELFF. The CDR3 DNA reads TGTGCCAGCAGCGTAGCAGTCAGGACTCAGAACACCGGGGAGCTGTTTTTT. V usage is TRBV9 and J usage is TRBJ2-2; perhaps TRBD2 as D (5 bases). V lost 0 bases, J lost 1 base, and 13 bases lay in between. Germline V lookup: CDR1 SGDLS, CDR2 YYNGEE. There are 17 residues in the CDR3.

The V call is TRBV6-2 or TRBV6-3, the J call TRBJ1-5; D might be TRBD1 (6 bases). V dropped 5 bases and J dropped 0 bases, with 14 bases sitting between them. The CDR3 runs to 16 residues. The germline V gene encodes CDR1 MNHEY and CDR2 SVGEGT. The DNA for the CDR3 is TGTGCCAGCAGTCCCATGGGAGGGGGTAGCAATCAGCCCCAGCATTTT. Amino acid sequence: CASSPMGGGSNQPQHF.

The chain couples TRBV5-1 to TRBJ2-2, with D possibly TRBD2 on 5 matching bases. Trimming stripped 4 bases from V and 7 bases from J, with 14 bases between. The germline V gene has CDR1 SGHRS and CDR2 YFSETQ. The CDR3 consists of 14 residues. In DNA, the CDR3 is TGCGCCAGCAGCCTCGAGGGTGTTGGCGGGGAGCTGTTTTTT. It yields the protein CASSLEGVGGELFF.

The gene calls are TRBV27 and TRBJ1-1; the D gene is possibly TRBD1 (5 bases). This CDR3 has 13 residues. Germline V gene lookup returns CDR1 MNHEY and CDR2 SMNVEV (reference sequence). The V end was cut by 6 bases, the J end by 4 bases, with 12 bases between. The CDR3 sequence: CASRGLLSTEAFF. In DNA form, the CDR3 reads TGTGCCAGCAGGGGACTGTTGAGCACTGAAGCTTTCTTT.

The CDR3 DNA sequence: TGTGCCAGCAGCTTAAGTGGACAGGGTTACGAGCAGTACTTC. It specifies CASSLSGQGYEQYF. This rearrangement joins TRBV7-3 to TRBJ2-7; TRBD1 aligns across 8 bases. Germline values: CDR1 SGHTA, CDR2 FQGTGA. The CDR3 is 14 amino acids. The ends lost 1 base at V and 4 bases at J; junction bases unmatched: 3.

The chain joins TRBV12-5 to TRBJ1-5; the D gene is possibly TRBD1 (5 bases). The CDR3 has 18 amino acids. The germline gives CDR1 LGHNT, CDR2 FRNRAP. V was shortened by 0 bases and J by 4 bases, with 19 bases between the two germline ends. The CDR3 nucleotides are TGTGCTAGTGGTTTGGTCCTCGGTGACAGAGAAGGAAATCAGCCCCAGCATTTT. Its translation: CASGLVLGDREGNQPQHF.

V gene TRBV5-1 combines with J gene TRBJ1-4, with D perhaps TRBD1 (6 bases). Trimming shortened V by 5 bases and J by 0 bases, and 11 bases separated the two germline ends. This CDR3 has 15 amino acids. In germline, CDR1 is SGHRS, CDR2 YFSETQ. The CDR3: CASSSTGTTNEKLFF. CDR3 bases: TGCGCCAGCAGTTCAACAGGGACAACTAATGAAAAACTGTTTTTT.

V is TRBV29-1 and J is TRBJ2-3, with D tentatively TRBD2 (5 bases). The germline CDR1 and CDR2 sequences are SQVTM and ANQGSEA. V lost 6 bases and J lost 2, with 18 bases in between. CDR3 length: 15 residues. The CDR3 here is CSVRSSSRNTDTQYF. In DNA form, the CDR3 reads TGCAGCGTCCGAAGCTCTAGCAGAAACACAGATACGCAGTATTTT.

This chain joins TRBV2 and TRBJ2-1, with 7 bases that match TRBD1. The CDR3 loop spans 13 amino acids. Germline trimming cut 8 bases from V and 10 bases from J; bases unmatched to any gene: 11. The germline V gene encodes CDR1 SNHLY and CDR2 FYNNEI. The CDR3 is CASHRQGIWEQFF. The CDR3 DNA reads TGTGCCAGCCACCGACAGGGTATCTGGGAGCAGTTCTTC.

The rearrangement links TRBV7-9 to TRBJ1-5, with a possible D match to TRBD1 (6 bases). CDR3 length: 13 amino acids. V lost 2 bases and J 6 bases, leaving 8 bases between the germline ends. Germline assignment: CDR1 SEHNR and CDR2 FQNEAQ (reference sequence). The CDR3 region is CASSLQGSQPQHF. CDR3 DNA: TGTGCCAGCAGCTTACAGGGGAGTCAGCCCCAGCATTTT.

The chain carries TRBV6-5 and TRBJ1-2, with D possibly matching TRBD1 (6 bases). Trimming took off 6 bases at V and 6 bases at J, with 17 bases between the two ends. The CDR3 is 14 residues long. Germline CDR1 reads MNHEY; CDR2 reads SVGAGI. The CDR3 region is CASSSQGRTHGYTF. DNA of the CDR3: TGTGCCAGCAGCTCACAGGGTCGTACGCATGGCTACACCTTC.

This clone was counted only a few times. The J gene is TRBJ1-6, the V gene TRBV27; 8 bases match TRBD1. This CDR3 region has 18 residues. Looked up from germline, CDR1 is MNHEY and CDR2 is SMNVEV (reference sequence). The trim removed 4 bases at V and 0 bases at J, leaving 8 bases unmatched. CDR3 amino acids: CASSSQRQGSSYNSPLHF. CDR3 nucleotides: TGTGCCAGCAGTTCCCAACGACAGGGGAGCTCCTATAATTCACCCCTCCACTTT.

The chain recombines TRBV2 with TRBJ1-2, with 9 bases that match TRBD1. The V and J ends lost 6 bases and 3 bases, in that order; junction bases with no gene match: 2. The CDR3 loop spans 13 amino acids. Looked up from germline, CDR1 is SNHLY and CDR2 is FYNNEI. CDR3 protein: CASRDRGYYGYTF. CDR3 nucleotides: TGTGCCAGCAGGGACAGGGGTTACTATGGCTACACCTTC.

This clone has only one observation. This chain uses TRBV24-1 with TRBJ2-2; TRBD2 matches 7 bases. Germline V CDR1 and CDR2: KGHDR, SFDVKD. The CDR3 contains 17 residues. J was trimmed by 4 bases and V by 0 bases; bases with no gene match: 7. This chain's CDR3 is CATSDLWAGEFTGELFF. The CDR3 DNA is TGTGCCACCAGTGATTTGTGGGCGGGAGAATTCACCGGGGAGCTGTTTTTT.

The chain employs TRBV11-3 and TRBJ2-1; the match to TRBD2 covers 9 bases. This CDR3 comprises 15 residues. Germline trimming cut 5 bases from V and 9 bases from J; bases unmatched to any gene: 11. CDR1 SGHNT and CDR2 YENEEA come from the germline V gene. CDR3 in DNA: TGTGCCAGCAGCCGAATAGCGGGAGCAATTCCTGAGCAGTTCTTC. This encodes CASSRIAGAIPEQFF.

The CDR3 sequence is CASSPPEGGHNEQFF. DNA for the CDR3: TGTGCCAGCAGCCCCCCGGAGGGTGGCCACAATGAGCAGTTCTTC. This chain connects TRBV11-1 to TRBJ2-1, with a weak D call TRBD2 (6 bases). V was pared by 5 bases and J by 5 bases, with 16 bases between. Per the germline V gene, CDR1 is SGHAT and CDR2 is FQDESV (reference sequence). The CDR3 sequence is 15 residues long. Full variable domain (missing parts from reference TRBV11-1 and TRBJ2-1): EAEVAQSPRYKITEKSQAVAFWCDPISGHATLYWYRQILGQGPELLVQFQDESVVDDSQLPKDRFSAERLKGVDSTLKIQPAELGDSAMYLCASSPPEGGHNEQFFGPGTRLTVL.

This chain uses TRBV6-6 with TRBJ1-1; D gene uncertain. With 6 bases removed from V and 2 bases from J, the gap between germline ends came to 4 bases. The CDR3 runs to 11 residues. Germline values: CDR1 MNHNY, CDR2 SVGAGI (reference sequence). This CDR3 is CASRLNTEAFF. In nucleotides, the CDR3 is TGTGCCAGCAGACTAAACACTGAAGCTTTCTTT.

This chain uses TRBV12-3 or TRBV12-4 with TRBJ1-1, with 12 bases lining up with TRBD1. V shed 10 bases and J 4 bases; nucleotides not matched to a gene: 4. CDR3 size: 13 residues. The CDR3 loop reads CATGTGGITEAFF. CDR3 in DNA: TGTGCCACAGGGACAGGGGGCATCACTGAAGCTTTCTTT.

About this clone: This sample includes further DNA sequences coding for the same CDR3. This sequence joins TRBV5-1 and TRBJ1-1; 7 bases map to TRBD1. The CDR3 spans 13 residues. The germline CDR1 and CDR2 sequences are SGHRS and YFSETQ. The trim removed 4 bases at V and 2 bases at J, leaving 2 bases unmatched. CDR3 bases: TGCGCCAGCAGCAGACAGGGTAACACTGAAGCTTTCTTT. Protein: CASSRQGNTEAFF. Together with reference TRBV5-1 and TRBJ1-1, the CDR3 gives the full variable domain: KAGVTQTPRYLIKTRGQQVTLSCSPISGHRSVSWYQQTPGQGLQFLFEYFSETQRNKGNFPGRFSGRQFSNSRSEMNVSTLELGDSALYLCASSRQGNTEAFFGQGTRLTVV.

CDR3 DNA sequence: TGTGCCAGCAGTGATCGGACTAGCGGGATCGCCGGGGAGCTGTTTTTT. Protein sequence: CASSDRTSGIAGELFF. This rearrangement joins TRBV2 to TRBJ2-2; TRBD2 matches at 12 bases. J gave up 6 bases and V 3 bases, and 5 bases lay outside the gene matches. The germline V gene has CDR1 SNHLY and CDR2 FYNNEI. The CDR3 contains 16 residues.

This chain connects TRBV27 to TRBJ2-5, with D possibly matching TRBD1 (6 bases). In germline, CDR1 is MNHEY, CDR2 SMNVEV (reference sequence). CDR3 length: 14 amino acids. Trimming removed 6 bases from V and 1 base from J, with 12 bases in between. The CDR3 here is CASRGTPPQETQYF. CDR3 sequence (DNA): TGTGCCAGCAGAGGGACACCGCCCCAAGAGACCCAGTACTTC.

The chain recombines TRBV4-1 with TRBJ2-2; D call uncertain. Trimming pared 1 base from V and 6 bases from J, leaving 15 bases between. The CDR3 extends over 16 amino acids. Germline V CDR1 and CDR2: MGHRA, YSYEKL. CDR3 DNA sequence: TGCGCCAGCAGCCAAGTTACTACTCATACACCCGGGGAGCTGTTTTTT. Its protein is CASSQVTTHTPGELFF.

This sequence joins TRBV3-1 (or the pseudogene TRBV3-2) and TRBJ1-2; maybe TRBD1 (5 bases). The CDR3 is 15 amino acids. V lost 7 bases and J lost 5, with 20 bases in between. Germline assignment: CDR1 LGHDT and CDR2 YNNKEL (reference sequence). CDR3 DNA: TGTGCCAGCACCCCCCGGACGGAGGGGAAATATGGCTACACCTTC. Translation: CASTPRTEGKYGYTF.

The chain combines TRBV6-6 with TRBJ2-7, with D perhaps TRBD1 (6 bases). This CDR3 contains 15 residues. V shed 4 bases and J shed 0 bases, with 13 bases lying between them. Germline CDR1 MNHNY, CDR2 SVGAGI (reference sequence). CDR3 in amino acids: CASSWDYRVSYEQYF. The CDR3 bases are TGTGCCAGCAGTTGGGATTACAGGGTCTCCTACGAGCAGTACTTC.

The CDR3 DNA reads as TGTGCCACCAGTGATTACAGAGATACGCAGTATTTT. Its translation: CATSDYRDTQYF. This chain links TRBV24-1 with TRBJ2-3; D is unclear. The V gene's germline CDR1 is KGHDR and CDR2 SFDVKD. The CDR3 totals 12 residues. Trimming pared 2 bases from V and 5 bases from J, leaving 4 bases between.

The chain has TRBV11-3 and TRBJ2-7; 9 bases are a match to TRBD1. J gave up 0 bases and V 5 bases, and 11 bases lay outside the gene matches. The CDR3 covers 17 residues. From germline, CDR1 is SGHNT and CDR2 YENEEA. The CDR3 DNA follows: TGTGCCAGCAGCCCCCGCCCCGGGACAGGGAGCTCCTACGAGCAGTACTTC. Protein product: CASSPRPGTGSSYEQYF.

The chain has TRBV18 and TRBJ1-1; the match to TRBD1 covers 7 bases. V was pared by 2 bases and J by 0 bases, with 6 bases of the junction left unmatched. Germline V gene data show CDR1 as KGHSH and CDR2 as LQKENI. CDR3 size: 16 residues. CDR3 sequence: CASSPTPTGMNTEAFF. The CDR3 nucleotides read TGTGCCAGCTCACCAACCCCGACAGGGATGAACACTGAAGCTTTCTTT.

Worth noting for this clone: Additional DNA sequences in this sample encode the identical CDR3. The chain is built from TRBV10-3 and TRBJ2-3, with TRBD1 as a possible D gene (6 bases). The V end lost 6 bases, the J end lost 0 bases, and 10 bases lay between the germline ends. The CDR3 length is 14 residues. Germline CDR1 and CDR2: ENHRY and SYGVKD. The CDR3 DNA is TGTGCCATCAGCGACAGGACTAGCACAGATACGCAGTATTTT. Protein sequence: CAISDRTSTDTQYF.